This TCR beta chain was recorded in a study of regulatory T cells in long-lasting Graves disease. Described time point: newly diagnosed GD, antithyroid drugs for less than 3 months. Isolated PBMC RNA provided the starting material for the TCR library. Building the TCR beta libraries relied on iRepertoire HTBI primers, and CDR3 regions underwent Arm-PCR. Each CDR3 protein gets one entry after TCRdb re-called the multiplex PCR reads with MiXCR. The sample lists some 560,000 distinct CDR3 sequences; roughly 16% were seen once. The CDR3 length is 15 residues. Trimming cost V 6 bases and J 4 bases; bases outside gene matches: 8. The sample holds a few counts of this clonotype. These records were also assigned to another study, of T cells in Graves' hyperthyroidism and ophthalmopathy. This second study notes: HTBI primers were the set used in a first-round RT-PCR of the TCR CDR3.

The material was peripheral blood mononuclear cells (PBMCs), obtained at new diagnosis, from a patient treated with antithyroid drugs. This chain joins TRBV12-3 or TRBV12-4 and TRBJ1-4, with TRBD1 identical over 7 bases. This clonotype originated in a middle-aged woman with Graves disease. The CDR3 loop reads CASSRTTGHNEKLFF. CDR3 sequence (DNA): TGTGCCAGCAGCCGTACGACAGGGCATAATGAAAAACTGTTTTTT.